This TCR beta chain came from a study of CD8+ T cells in alopecia areata (dated by TCRdb to the late 2010s). In the study overall: The treated patients took part in an open-label pilot trial in which moderate-to-severe alopecia areata was treated with oral tofacitinib at 5 to 10 mg twice daily. Patients received tofacitinib for 6 to 18 months and were then followed off drug for 6 months to check for delayed response and recurrence. immunoSEQ multiplex PCR using 35 Vbeta forward primers and 13 Jbeta reverse primers was used to amplify TCRbeta CDR3 regions. RNA came from the PAXgene miRNA kit for fixed scalp, the miRNeasy kit for PBMCs, and the RNeasy kit for mouse skin. The SALT score, which quantifies the percentage of affected scalp surface area, was used to measure disease severity in treated patients. Scalp clonality was compared across normal scalp (n=4), patchy alopecia areata scalp (n=8), and alopecia totalis/universalis scalp (n=8). Biopsies were taken from tofacitinib-treated patients at baseline and again at 4 and 24 weeks into treatment, and several of those patients also had a later scalp biopsy. The study used high-throughput TCRbeta sequencing to examine T cell clonal expansion in alopecia areata, in both the C3H/HeJ mouse model and human patients. On the human side, TCRbeta sequencing was run on scalp tissue and on sorted CD4+ and CD8+ peripheral blood T cells from healthy controls and from alopecia areata patients with either patchy or totalis/universalis disease. General study outcomes and caveats: Scalp clonality and the number of expanded CD8+ clones among the top 100 scalp clones were significantly decreased by tofacitinib. Lesional scalp, especially in alopecia totalis/universalis, showed higher clonality and more expanded CD8+ clones than normal scalp, suggesting antigenic drive. The treated cohort was small, with a single nonresponder, so links between baseline CD8+ expansion and response need larger studies. TCR sequences shared between patients were less clear than in mice, possibly partly because of HLA diversity in the patient population. Unlike mouse skin, where gammadelta T cells dominate, normal human skin contains resident alphabeta T cells that get sequenced too, which complicates analysis of the scalp TCR repertoire. Many expanded lesional clones were found to persist in scalp and blood during tofacitinib treatment, and relapse after treatment cessation may be partly explained by this persistence.

Regarding this clone: Its target antigen remains unknown. Base qualities are not provided; no much larger clone lies one nucleotide away.

The treatment or condition label on this specimen signifies: oral pan-JAK inhibitor, 5-10 mg twice daily. From alopecia areata patients, peripheral blood was collected along with lesional scalp punch biopsies. PBMCs were isolated by density centrifugation and stained for CD3, CD4 and CD8, and CD4+ and CD8+ T cells were sorted on a FACSAria. Library creation used the immunoSEQ multiplex PCR assay. RNA was extracted from all samples and reverse transcribed into cDNA, which served as template for TCR sequencing. First-strand cDNA was synthesized with SuperScript III using a 2:1 mix of oligo-dT and random hexamers. A synthetic immune receptor repertoire was used to measure amplification bias, and any remaining bias was corrected computationally. Per the source publication's procedure: After raw reads were preprocessed to remove errors, the CDR3 was defined following IMGT conventions as running from the conserved cysteine to phenylalanine. Clonality was calculated as 1 minus Shannon entropy normalized by log2 of the number of productive unique TCRs. Scalp TCRbeta sequences were cross-referenced with sorted blood CD4 and CD8 repertoires so that the CD4 or CD8 identity of scalp clones could be inferred. The table comes from immuneACCESS by way of TCRdb, which keeps in-frame sequences with V and J called. Part of the clones is missing from these tables; in studies checked, under half for an unresolved V gene and the rest for unknown reasons. V and J calls and clone size are copied from that table; D and trimming were computed from the DNA. The sample table holds 210,000 or so clones, of which approximately 72% were seen once. The leading ten clones occupy roughly 1.2% of the sample.

The germline V gene specifies SGHVS as CDR1 and FQNEAQ as CDR2. Relative to germline, V is missing 5 bases and J is missing 4 bases, with 6 bases of the junction outside any gene match. Including cysteine and phenylalanine, the CDR3 has 14 amino acids. The entry retains the CDR3 DNA only, 42 bases that are in frame from base 1. The chain couples TRBV7-8 to TRBJ2-3; 7 central bases correspond to TRBD1. The sequence came from a human donor with alopecia areata. The sample here was CD4+ T cells sorted from blood, taken around week 44, from a patient treated with tofacitinib. The CDR3 is CASSLGQTADTQYF. The DNA sequence is TGTGCCAGCAGCCTGGGACAGACTGCAGATACGCAGTATTTT.